The 15 T cell receptor beta chains given below trace back to one sample, sequenced in a study of T cells in Graves' hyperthyroidism and ophthalmopathy (dated by TCRdb to about 2019). Library method: multiplex PCR. The sample was run on an Illumina HiSeq 2000. TCR beta CDR3 regions were amplified from RNA transcripts. A first-round RT-PCR of the TCR CDR3 used the HTBI primer set with the Qiagen OneStep RT-PCR kit. TCRdb reran the public reads through fastp at Q25 and MiXCR, keeping productive beta chains. Entries are consolidated by CDR3 protein sequence, retaining the most common genes and DNA. The sample table shows approximately 640,000 distinct CDR3 sequences, and approximately 15% are seen once. Roughly 15% of the sample is taken by the ten largest. Sequenced material: blood. Receptor source: a man aged 50-59 years with Graves' hyperthyroidism.

This clonotype was counted a few times. This chain uses TRBV10-3 with TRBJ1-5; D is uncertain. V was pared by 1 base and J by 0 bases, with 13 bases between. This CDR3 comprises 17 residues. Per the germline V gene, CDR1 is ENHRY and CDR2 is SYGVKD. CDR3 DNA sequence: TGTGCCATCAGTGAGTTTTGGGAACTGAATAGCAATCAGCCCCAGCATTTT. The encoded protein is CAISEFWELNSNQPQHF.

V gene TRBV27 combines with J gene TRBJ2-5, with D perhaps matching TRBD2 (6 bases). V gave up 6 bases and J gave up 5 bases, with 19 bases separating them. Germline CDR1 and CDR2: MNHEY and SMNVEV (reference sequence). The CDR3 totals 15 residues. The chain's CDR3 is CASSSPGLGTETQYF. The CDR3 coding sequence is TGTGCCAGCAGCTCCCCGGGACTCGGGACGGAGACCCAGTACTTC.

The CDR3 nucleotides are TGTGCCAGTAGTATGAGGAGCCTAGCCAAAAACATTCAGTACTTC. It yields the protein CASSMRSLAKNIQYF. V gene TRBV19 combines with J gene TRBJ2-4; D not resolved. The CDR3 is 15 residues long. Trimming stripped 3 bases from V and 0 bases from J, with 9 bases between. CDR1 LNHDA and CDR2 SQIVND come from the germline V gene (reference sequence).

The V gene is TRBV5-6, the J gene TRBJ2-1; 8 bases align to TRBD2. With V trimmed by 4 bases and J by 0 bases, 12 bases remained unmatched. Looked up from germline, CDR1 is SGHDT and CDR2 is YYEEEE. The CDR3 covers 18 residues. The CDR3 region has the DNA TGTGCCAGCAGCCTAAAAGGCGGGAGGCGTACCTCCTACAATGAGCAGTTCTTC. This sequence encodes CASSLKGGRRTSYNEQFF.

In its sample, this clonotype was seen many times. The chain joins TRBV28 to TRBJ1-4; D is possibly TRBD1 (6 bases). Germline V gives CDR1 MDHEN, CDR2 SYDVKM. The CDR3 loop spans 14 amino acids. V was trimmed by 11 bases and J by 0 bases, leaving 13 bases between them. CDR3 DNA sequence: TGTGCCCTAGGGGGTACCGCAACTAATGAAAAACTGTTTTTT. Translated, it gives CALGGTATNEKLFF.

This clonotype has just one count. This may be a read error, as it is one base from a much larger clone. This chain connects TRBV27 to TRBJ2-5; 10 bases are a match to TRBD1. Trimming removed 6 bases from V and 7 bases from J; junction bases left unmatched: 8. The CDR3 spans 14 residues. Germline CDR1 and CDR2: MNHEY and SMNVEV (reference sequence). CDR3 sequence reads: CASRQIRDRGTQYF. CDR3 DNA: TGTGCCAGCAGACAAATAAGGGACAGGGGGACCCAGTACTTC.

This clonotype was seen more than once but under ten times. The chain uses TRBV28 and TRBJ1-5; D gene uncertain. The V gene lost 5 bases and the J gene lost 0 bases, with 8 bases spanning the gap. The length of the CDR3 is 14 residues. Germline values: CDR1 MDHEN, CDR2 SYDVKM. CDR3 sequence: CASSPNFSNQPQHF. DNA for the CDR3: TGTGCCAGCAGTCCCAACTTTAGCAATCAGCCCCAGCATTTT. The full variable domain, in which reference TRBV28 and TRBJ1-5 provide the parts outside the CDR3, is DVKVTQSSRYLVKRTGEKVFLECVQDMDHENMFWYRQDPGLGLRLIYFSYDVKMKEKGDIPEGYSVSREKKERFSLILESASTNQTSMYLCASSPNFSNQPQHFGDGTRLSIL.

A note on this clonotype: This sequence may be a read error, since a much larger clone differs from it by one base. This chain connects TRBV11-3 to TRBJ1-3; the match to TRBD1 covers 10 bases. CDR1 and CDR2 from the germline V gene are SGHNT and YENEEA. This CDR3 contains 15 residues. DNA for the CDR3: TGTGCCAGCAGCCCGGACAGGGGGGCTGGAAACACCAGATATTTT. It codes for CASSPDRGAGNTRYF.

This clonotype was seen ten or more times. The chain combines TRBV12-3 or TRBV12-4 with TRBJ1-5; no clear D. This CDR3 spans 15 amino acids. V shed 2 bases and J shed 8 bases, with 16 bases lying between them. The CDR3 nucleotides read TGTGCCAGCAGTTTACCCAGGACCGGCGGAAAGCCCCAGCATTTT. Translating it yields CASSLPRTGGKPQHF.

J is TRBJ1-5 and V is TRBV7-2; weak D call: TRBD1 (6 bases). Trimming removed 3 bases at V and 5 bases at J, with 8 bases between. CDR1 and CDR2 from the germline V gene are SGHTA and FQGNSA. This CDR3 region has 13 residues. CDR3 region: CASSFPGDQPQHF. CDR3 nucleotides: TGTGCCAGCAGCTTCCCAGGGGATCAGCCCCAGCATTTT.

This clonotype was seen repeatedly, ten times or more. The genes are TRBV2 and TRBJ2-2; D is unresolved. The CDR3 is 14 residues long. Germline loops: CDR1 SNHLY, CDR2 FYNNEI. The V end was cut by 7 bases, the J end by 1 base, with 10 bases between. CDR3 amino acids: CASIMSQNTGELFF. CDR3 DNA sequence: TGTGCCAGCATCATGAGCCAGAACACCGGGGAGCTGTTTTTT.

The chain recombines TRBV19 with TRBJ2-2, with D perhaps matching TRBD2 (6 bases). V lost 3 bases and J 6 bases, leaving 8 bases between the germline ends. The germline gives CDR1 LNHDA, CDR2 SQIVND (reference sequence). CDR3 length: 13 residues. CDR3 residues: CASSIWGAGELFF. CDR3 coding DNA: TGTGCCAGTAGTATTTGGGGGGCCGGGGAGCTGTTTTTT.

This clonotype showed up many times. The chain is built from TRBV7-8 and TRBJ1-1, with a tentative D call TRBD1 (6 bases). The CDR3 is 15 residues long. Germline CDR1 SGHVS, CDR2 FQNEAQ. Between the trimmed V and J ends, which lost 3 bases and 3 bases, there was a span of 14 bases. The CDR3 DNA follows: TGTGCCAGCAGCTTTCTGTATAGGGGGTACACTGAAGCTTTCTTT. Its protein is CASSFLYRGYTEAFF.

The table lists this clonotype with many counts. This chain uses TRBV20-1 with TRBJ1-2; D call uncertain. Trimming took 3 bases from V and 4 from J, leaving 15 bases between them. The CDR3 consists of 14 residues. Looked up from germline, CDR1 is DFQATT and CDR2 is SNEGSKA (reference sequence). CDR3 sequence reads: CSASSGLSAYGYTF. CDR3 DNA: TGCAGTGCTAGTTCTGGGTTGTCGGCCTATGGCTACACCTTC.

Many counts were recorded for this clonotype. This chain links TRBV2 with TRBJ1-2; 10 positions agree with TRBD1. Germline CDR1 is SNHLY and CDR2 is FYNNEI. This CDR3 spans 16 amino acids. The ends lost 6 bases at V and 2 bases at J; junction bases unmatched: 9. CDR3 loop: CASRKGQGTVNYGYTF. The CDR3 DNA reads TGTGCCAGCAGAAAGGGACAGGGGACGGTCAACTATGGCTACACCTTC.